The T cell receptor (beta chain) described here comes from a study of T cells in Graves' hyperthyroidism and ophthalmopathy. Study results and caveats: The model forecast ophthalmopathy, anticipating it by a median around 6.5 months before onset. Blood samples included most of the expanded thyroid clonotypes exceeding 0.001.

Regions amplified from RNA transcripts were the TCR beta CDR3 regions. The HTBI primer set was used in a first-round RT-PCR of the TCR CDR3. TCRdb re-derived calls from the multiplex PCR reads in MiXCR, one entry per CDR3 protein. There are approximately 380,000 distinct CDR3 sequences in the sample; around a sixth occur only once, and over 35% lies in the top ten. Ophthalmopathy patients all had a Clinical Activity Score of at least 3, a NOSPECS grade of at least 4 and disease under 3 months old. The CDR3 covers 16 residues. Germline CDR1 and CDR2: SGHRS and YFSETQ. Trimming left V 0 bases short and J 1 base short, with 14 bases between. This clonotype has a count of ten or more. Its antigen is as yet unknown.

V usage is TRBV5-1 and J usage is TRBJ2-7; no clear D. What was sequenced was blood. The receptor was isolated from a man younger than 35 with Graves' ophthalmopathy. The CDR3 nucleotides are TGCGCCAGCAGCTTGGGCTCCTTCGACGGGTCCTACGAGCAGTACTTC. Translated: CASSLGSFDGSYEQYF.